The 15 T cell receptor beta chains below were found in one sample sequenced in a study of post-analysis software for immune sequencing data. Regarding the study as a whole: A handful of TRBV segments were significantly more frequent in patients than in controls. TRBV5-6, TRBV5-1 and TRBV20-1 were among these segments.

The antigens of these receptors remain unknown. TCR beta libraries were prepared from cDNA with unique molecular identifiers. TCRdb used MiXCR to reprocess the PCR reads, holding one entry per CDR3 protein. The sample yields almost 700,000 distinct CDR3 sequences, around 64% seen once. The sample taken for sequencing was blood. The receptors stem from a girl aged 2 to 10 with multiple sclerosis.

This clonotype was counted only a few times. The rearrangement uses TRBV7-9 and TRBJ2-1; D might be TRBD1 (6 bases). V was pared by 5 bases and J by 14 bases, with 19 bases between. The CDR3 is made up of 13 amino acids. Germline V gene lookup returns CDR1 SEHNR and CDR2 FQNEAQ (reference sequence). In nucleotides, the CDR3 is TGTGCCAGCAGCACCTCAGACAGGTTCGGAGAGTTCTTC. This codes for CASSTSDRFGEFF.

The CDR3 DNA reads TGTGCCAGCAGCTTAGGCTTATCCCGGGACAGAGATGGCTACACCTTC. Its protein product is CASSLGLSRDRDGYTF. The rearrangement joins TRBV13 to TRBJ1-2; 7 bases match TRBD1. Losses at the gene ends were 0 bases for V and 6 bases for J; bases not matched to a gene: 10. Germline-derived CDR1 and CDR2 are PRHDT and FYEKMQ (reference sequence). The CDR3 spans 16 residues.

V is TRBV7-2 and J is TRBJ1-2, with 8 bases lining up with TRBD1. Trimming took 3 bases from V and 6 from J; bases not matched to a gene: 9. The CDR3 is made up of 15 amino acids. Looked up from germline, CDR1 is SGHTA and CDR2 is FQGNSA. CDR3 protein: CASSFRTGTGHGYTF. The CDR3 region has the DNA TGTGCCAGCAGCTTTAGGACAGGGACGGGCCATGGCTACACCTTC. Using reference TRBV7-2 and TRBJ1-2 for the parts outside the CDR3, the full variable domain is GAGVSQSPSNKVTEKGKDVELRCDPISGHTALYWYRQSLGQGLEFLIYFQGNSAPDKSGLPSDRFSAERTGGSVSTLTIQRTQQEDSAVYLCASSFRTGTGHGYTFGSGTRLTVV.

The chain joins TRBV10-3 to TRBJ2-5, with D perhaps matching TRBD1 (5 bases). The assigned J gene may be wrong: the sequence end matches TRBJ2-7 better. The CDR3 is 14 residues long. Germline loops: CDR1 ENHRY, CDR2 SYGVKD. CDR3 DNA sequence: TGTGCCATCAGCCAGGACACGTTCTCGGTCGAGCAGTACTTC. It encodes CAISQDTFSVEQYF.

The V gene is TRBV20-1, the J gene TRBJ2-5; D is ambiguous. Germline values: CDR1 DFQATT, CDR2 SNEGSKA (reference sequence). Trimming shortened V by 3 bases and J by 11 bases, and 31 bases separated the two germline ends. The CDR3 covers 17 residues. For the CDR3, the DNA is TGCAGTGCTAGGACCGACAAACGGATACGGTGGGGAAATGAGCAGTACTTC. This codes for CSARTDKRIRWGNEQYF.

V and J are TRBV29-1 and TRBJ2-1; the D gene is possibly TRBD1 (5 bases). CDR1 and CDR2 from the germline V gene are SQVTM and ANQGSEA. The CDR3 has 17 amino acids. The ends were cut back, 1 base at V and 2 bases at J, with 18 bases in the middle. This chain's CDR3 is CSVEGGRTQSPYNEQFF. The DNA for the CDR3 is TGCAGCGTTGAAGGGGGCCGAACGCAAAGCCCCTACAATGAGCAGTTCTTC.

The genes are TRBV6-6 and TRBJ2-7; D gene ambiguous. Germline CDR1 is MNHNY and CDR2 is SVGAGI (reference sequence). The CDR3 runs to 12 residues. Trimming shortened V by 6 bases and J by 2 bases, and 8 bases separated the two germline ends. In DNA form, the CDR3 reads TGTGCCAGCAGGCCTGAGACCTACGAGCAGTACTTC. Protein: CASRPETYEQYF.

The rearrangement joins TRBV24-1 to TRBJ2-5; TRBD2 matches at 9 bases. The CDR3 runs to 16 residues. The germline CDR1 and CDR2 sequences are KGHDR and SFDVKD. V lost 11 bases, J lost 11 bases, and 23 bases stayed unmatched. CDR3 sequence: CANREPLAGPHNEQYF. The DNA of the CDR3 is TGTGCCAACCGGGAACCCCTAGCGGGGCCCCACAATGAGCAGTACTTC.

V gene TRBV20-1 combines with J gene TRBJ2-1; TRBD1 agrees at 11 bases. This CDR3 is 16 amino acids long. Per germline, CDR1 DFQATT and CDR2 SNEGSKA (reference sequence). Unmatched junction bases numbered 9, after V lost 6 bases and J lost 2 bases. The CDR3 DNA reads as TGCAGTGCGGACGGGTGGGGACAGGGGGCCTACAATGAGCAGTTCTTC. Amino acids: CSADGWGQGAYNEQFF.

J is TRBJ2-5 and V is TRBV6-6; D tentatively reads TRBD1 or TRBD2 (6 bases each). The CDR3 is made up of 13 amino acids. The V end was cut by 3 bases, the J end by 9 bases, with 14 bases between. In germline, CDR1 is MNHNY, CDR2 SVGAGI (reference sequence). Written as DNA, the CDR3 is TGTGCCAGCAGTTATTACGGGGGCGAGTCCCAGTACTTC. Its protein product is CASSYYGGESQYF.

The chain recombines TRBV10-2 with TRBJ2-5; weak D call: TRBD2 (5 bases). The J call could be wrong; TRBJ2-7 is a better fit for the DNA end. Germline CDR1 WSHSY, CDR2 SAAADI. The length of the CDR3 is 13 residues. In DNA form, the CDR3 reads TGCGCCAGCAGTTTTAACCGGGAATACGAGCAGTACTTC. Protein: CASSFNREYEQYF.

This clonotype was observed a few times. J is TRBJ1-1 and V is TRBV13; TRBD1 matches at 8 bases. J lost 1 base, V lost 5 bases, and 6 bases had no gene match. The CDR3 has 15 residues. Germline V gene sequence: CDR1 PRHDT, CDR2 FYEKMQ (reference sequence). The CDR3 sequence: CASSQGQGTNTEAFF. The CDR3, as DNA: TGTGCCAGCAGCCAAGGACAGGGCACGAACACTGAAGCTTTCTTT.

The chain joins TRBV21-1 to TRBJ2-5; TRBD1, as called in the table, went unchecked against the DNA. TRBV21-1 represents a pseudogene. This CDR3 contains 16 residues. CDR3 bases: TGTGCCAGCAGCAAAGAGGAGACAGGGGGATTGGAAGAGCAGTACTTC. It encodes CASSKEETGGLEEQYF.

The J gene is TRBJ2-1, the V gene TRBV3-1, with 10 bases identical to TRBD2. The V and J ends lost 4 bases and 8 bases, in that order; junction bases with no gene match: 5. CDR1 is LGHDT and CDR2 is YNNKEL in the germline V gene (reference sequence). The CDR3 is 14 amino acids. Here the CDR3 reads CASSPLAGVYEQFF. In DNA, the CDR3 is TGTGCCAGCAGCCCTCTAGCGGGAGTCTATGAGCAGTTCTTC.

The rearrangement links TRBV6-5 to TRBJ2-1, with D perhaps TRBD2 (5 bases). CDR1 is MNHEY, CDR2 SVGAGI, per germline. The CDR3 is 16 amino acids. Trimming took 2 bases from V and 8 from J, leaving 19 bases between them. The CDR3 bases are TGTGCCAGCAGTTACAGCGGTAGACCCTTCCAACATGAGCAGTTCTTC. The encoded protein is CASSYSGRPFQHEQFF.